The 2 T cell receptor beta chains below all came from one sample that was sequenced in a study of blood T cell repertoires in COVID-19. This table comes from immunoSEQ multiplex PCR, and its TCRdb copy is limited to in-frame clones, with some not included. The table has roughly 250,000 clones, around 85% seen once. Sequenced: peripheral blood. Every receptor here comes from a human donor with COVID-19, enrolled during active disease. The donor label of this sample is uncertain.

This chain links TRBV6-2 or TRBV6-3 with TRBJ2-6; 7 bases agree with TRBD1. Germline V gene sequence: CDR1 MNHEY, CDR2 SVGEGT. The CDR3 loop spans 19 amino acids. Trimming at V came to 0 bases and at J to 0 bases, leaving 8 bases not matched to a gene. The CDR3 nucleotides are TGTGCCAGCAGTTACTCGGAGACAGGGACCTACTCTGGGGCCAACGTCCTGACTTTC. This sequence encodes CASSYSETGTYSGANVLTF.

This clone was picked up one time. J is TRBJ2-5 and V is TRBV5-6, with 9 bases matching TRBD2. The CDR3 runs to 16 residues. V lost 2 bases to trimming and J lost 5 bases; unmatched junction nucleotides: 10. The germline V gene encodes CDR1 SGHDT and CDR2 YYEEEE. As DNA, the CDR3 is TGTGCCAGCAGCTTAATTGCGGGAGGGGGAAGGGAGACCCAGTACTTC. Translating it yields CASSLIAGGGRETQYF.